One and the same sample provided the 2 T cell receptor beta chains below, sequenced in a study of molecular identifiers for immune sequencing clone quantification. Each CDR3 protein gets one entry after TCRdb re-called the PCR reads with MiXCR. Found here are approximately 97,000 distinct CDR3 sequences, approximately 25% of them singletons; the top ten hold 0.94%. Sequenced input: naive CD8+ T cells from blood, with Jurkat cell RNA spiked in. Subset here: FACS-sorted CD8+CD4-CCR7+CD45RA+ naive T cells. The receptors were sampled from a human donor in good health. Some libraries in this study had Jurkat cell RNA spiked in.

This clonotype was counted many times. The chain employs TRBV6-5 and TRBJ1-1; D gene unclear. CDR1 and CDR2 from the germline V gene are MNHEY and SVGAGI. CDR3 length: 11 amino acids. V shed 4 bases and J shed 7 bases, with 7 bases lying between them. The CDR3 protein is CASSWLDEAFF. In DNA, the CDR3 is TGTGCCAGCAGTTGGCTGGATGAAGCTTTCTTT.

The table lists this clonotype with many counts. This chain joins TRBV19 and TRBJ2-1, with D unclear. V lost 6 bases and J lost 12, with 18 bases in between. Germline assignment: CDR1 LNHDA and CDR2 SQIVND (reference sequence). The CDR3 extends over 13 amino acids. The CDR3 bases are TGTGCCAGTAGCGACGGTGCCTCATATACGCAGTTCTTC. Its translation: CASSDGASYTQFF.